These 17 T cell receptor beta chains came from one sample sequenced in a study of shared clonotypes between healthy human individuals. Cells designated naive CD8 were CD45RO-negative and were positively selected for CCR7, with terminally differentiated effector memory CD45RA+ cells excluded. The method was immunoSEQ multiplex PCR; TCRdb's version includes in-frame clones alone and lacks a portion of them. Here the sample spans 1.5 million to 2.5 million clones, just under 95% being singletons. Material: naive CD8+ T cells sorted from blood. Receptors originate from a man younger than 30 in good health.

J is TRBJ2-7 and V is TRBV13; TRBD2 aligns across 7 bases. With V trimmed by 3 bases and J by 5 bases, 13 bases remained unmatched. Germline-derived CDR1 and CDR2 are PRHDT and FYEKMQ (reference sequence). This CDR3 comprises 16 residues. CDR3 coding DNA: TGTGCCAGCAGCTTTACGGGCTTCGGGGGGTTCGACGAGCAGTACTTC. Translating it yields CASSFTGFGGFDEQYF. The variable domain in full, completed from reference TRBV13 and TRBJ2-7, reads AAGVIQSPRHLIKEKRETATLKCYPIPRHDTVYWYQQGPGQDPQFLISFYEKMQSDKGSIPDRFSAQQFSDYHSELNMSSLELGDSALYFCASSFTGFGGFDEQYFGPGTRLTVT.

Only one count was recorded for this clone. This chain uses TRBV4-3 with TRBJ1-5, with D unclear. The CDR3 has 15 amino acids. The V gene lost 0 bases and the J gene lost 0 bases, with 6 bases spanning the gap. Per germline, CDR1 LGHNA and CDR2 YSLEER. The CDR3 spells CASSQESGSNQPQHF. The DNA of the CDR3 is TGCGCCAGCAGCCAAGAATCAGGTAGCAATCAGCCCCAGCATTTT.

This clone appeared once. The V and J genes are TRBV19 and TRBJ2-7; D tentatively fits TRBD1 or TRBD2 (5 bases each). The CDR3 has 14 amino acids. Trimming stripped 2 bases from V and 3 bases from J, with 11 bases between. Germline values: CDR1 LNHDA, CDR2 SQIVND (reference sequence). CDR3 DNA sequence: TGTGCCAGTAGTATAAGGGACGGAGGCTACGAGCAGTACTTC. Its protein product is CASSIRDGGYEQYF. Using reference TRBV19 and TRBJ2-7 for the parts outside the CDR3, the full variable domain is DGGITQSPKYLFRKEGQNVTLSCEQNLNHDAMYWYRQDPGQGLRLIYYSQIVNDFQKGDIAEGYSVSREKKESFPLTVTSAQKNPTAFYLCASSIRDGGYEQYFGPGTRLTVT.

The J gene is TRBJ1-1, the V gene TRBV9, with TRBD1 as a possible D gene (6 bases). Trimming pared 3 bases from V and 4 bases from J, leaving 19 bases between. CDR3 length: 16 residues. Germline V gene lookup returns CDR1 SGDLS and CDR2 YYNGEE. The CDR3 region is CASSAGKGHEATEAFF. The CDR3 nucleotides are TGTGCCAGCAGCGCGGGAAAGGGACATGAGGCCACTGAAGCTTTCTTT.

The chain recombines TRBV6-1 with TRBJ2-7; D not resolved. Trimming left V 7 bases short and J 5 bases short, with 9 bases between. Germline lookup yields CDR1 MNHNS and CDR2 SASEGT. This CDR3 has 11 residues. The CDR3 region is CASIRIHEQYF. Written as DNA, the CDR3 is TGTGCCAGCATACGGATCCACGAGCAGTACTTC.

This clone appeared a single time. V is TRBV6-5 and J is TRBJ2-2; D ambiguous. Germline V lookup: CDR1 MNHEY, CDR2 SVGAGI. This CDR3 is built from 14 residues. Trimming left V 4 bases short and J 8 bases short, with 14 bases between. CDR3 amino acids: CASSLSPTWGELFF. The CDR3 nucleotides read TGTGCCAGCAGTTTGTCCCCCACTTGGGGGGAGCTGTTTTTT.

A single count supports this clone. The chain links TRBV13 to TRBJ2-3; the match to TRBD1 covers 7 bases. Per the germline V gene, CDR1 is PRHDT and CDR2 is FYEKMQ (reference sequence). J lost 2 bases, V lost 8 bases, and 10 bases had no gene match. The CDR3 is made up of 15 amino acids. The CDR3 DNA follows: TGTGCCAGCGCGAGGGGGCCCCGGGACACAGATACGCAGTATTTT. Amino acid sequence: CASARGPRDTDTQYF.

The chain recombines TRBV5-1 with TRBJ1-4; 7 positions agree with TRBD1. CDR3 length: 15 residues. The V gene's germline CDR1 is SGHRS and CDR2 YFSETQ. V shed 0 bases, J shed 6 bases, and the junction held 5 bases outside the gene matches. CDR3 coding DNA: TGCGCCAGCAGCTTGGAAGGGGGCGCATATGAAAAACTGTTTTTT. It encodes CASSLEGGAYEKLFF.

The genes are TRBV19 and TRBJ1-1; TRBD1 might be the D (5 bases). CDR1 LNHDA and CDR2 SQIVND come from the germline V gene (reference sequence). V was clipped by 7 bases and J by 0 bases, with 12 bases between them. The CDR3 runs 14 residues. The CDR3 DNA reads as TGTGCCAGTAAGGTGGGGACGATGAACACTGAAGCTTTCTTT. Translated: CASKVGTMNTEAFF.

The V and J genes are TRBV7-6 and TRBJ1-6, with D possibly matching TRBD1 (5 bases). The CDR3 covers 17 residues. Germline V gives CDR1 SGHVS, CDR2 FNYEAQ. V lost 5 bases to trimming and J lost 0 bases, with 14 bases between them. The CDR3 DNA follows: TGTGCCAGCAGCGAGGACAATTTGAGCTCCTATAATTCACCCCTCCACTTT. Amino acid sequence: CASSEDNLSSYNSPLHF.

The J gene is TRBJ2-1, the V gene TRBV5-1; D is possibly TRBD2 (5 bases). The CDR3 runs to 20 residues. Germline V gene lookup returns CDR1 SGHRS and CDR2 YFSETQ. The germline V and J ends were trimmed by 0 bases and 4 bases, with 26 bases remaining between them. This CDR3 is CASSLAEGQRWLKSYNEQFF. CDR3 nucleotide sequence: TGCGCCAGCAGCTTGGCCGAGGGCCAGAGGTGGCTCAAGTCGTACAATGAGCAGTTCTTC.

This sequence joins TRBV5-4 and TRBJ1-1; no definite D call. Trimming pared 2 bases from V and 3 bases from J, leaving 8 bases between. This CDR3 comprises 13 residues. Per germline, CDR1 SGHNT and CDR2 YYREEE (reference sequence). CDR3 amino acids: CASSLLEDTEAFF. In DNA, the CDR3 is TGTGCCAGCAGCTTACTCGAGGACACTGAAGCTTTCTTT.

This clone has just one count. In DNA, the CDR3 is TGTGCCATCAGTGTTTCCGTAGGGGCCAACGTCCTGACTTTC. It translates to CAISVSVGANVLTF. J is TRBJ2-6 and V is TRBV10-3; D unclear. This CDR3 contains 14 residues. The germline V gene has CDR1 ENHRY and CDR2 SYGVKD. Trimming removed 4 bases at V and 4 bases at J, with 8 bases between.

The chain couples TRBV5-5 to TRBJ1-1, with 9 bases identical to TRBD1. CDR3 length equals 18 residues. Germline V gene sequence: CDR1 SGHKS, CDR2 YYEKEE (reference sequence). V was pared by 3 bases and J by 3 bases, with 15 bases of the junction left unmatched. CDR3 sequence (DNA): TGTGCCAGCAGCTCGGCCCCGGGACAGGGAGGCCCCGACACTGAAGCTTTCTTT. This encodes CASSSAPGQGGPDTEAFF. The full variable domain, its missing parts supplied by reference TRBV5-5 and TRBJ1-1, is DAGVTQSPTHLIKTRGQQVTLRCSPISGHKSVSWYQQVLGQGPQFIFQYYEKEERGRGNFPDRFSARQFPNYSSELNVNALLLGDSALYLCASSSAPGQGGPDTEAFFGQGTRLTVV.

This clone is a singleton in its sample. The chain couples TRBV5-1 to TRBJ2-7; D gene uncertain. This CDR3 is built from 12 residues. Germline V gene data show CDR1 as SGHRS and CDR2 as YFSETQ. The V end lost 4 bases, the J end lost 3 bases, and 8 bases lay between the germline ends. The CDR3 DNA reads TGCGCCAGCAGCCCCGACAACTACGAGCAGTACTTC. Residues: CASSPDNYEQYF.

The chain links TRBV6-5 to TRBJ2-2; tentative D call: TRBD2 (6 bases). Germline V gene sequence: CDR1 MNHEY, CDR2 SVGAGI. V was pared by 7 bases and J by 7 bases, with 19 bases between. This CDR3 region has 15 residues. CDR3 in DNA: TGTGCCAGCACACTTGAGCCGGGGGAGGACGGGGAGCTGTTTTTT. This gives the protein CASTLEPGEDGELFF.

This clone was observed once. This rearrangement joins TRBV14 to TRBJ2-7; TRBD1 agrees at 7 bases. Germline assignment: CDR1 SGHDN and CDR2 FVKESK. The CDR3 runs to 15 residues. J lost 7 bases, V lost 4 bases, and 13 bases had no gene match. The CDR3 region has the DNA TGTGCCAGCAGCCTCCGGGACAGTGCCCCGGGGGAGCAGTACTTC. Translated: CASSLRDSAPGEQYF.